The clone carrying this T cell receptor (beta chain) was detected only a few times. The data belong to a study of blood T cell repertoires in COVID-19. Turning to the study itself: Sources were T cells, B-cell-depleted T cells, or PBMCs; the material itself was cDNA or gDNA.

V trimming: 1 base; J trimming: 8 bases; junction bases outside the gene matches: 10. The CDR3 has 18 residues. Germline V gene sequence: CDR1 SEHNR, CDR2 FQNEAQ (reference sequence). Study members were between about 18 and 95 years old and lived in over 20 US regions. Clinical history reported by participants formed the basis on which cohorts were assigned. Only in-frame clones appear in the TCRdb table, and some are missing; sequencing was by immunoSEQ multiplex PCR. The sample includes 200,000 to 250,000 clones, less than 85% of them seen just once. The sample taken for sequencing was PBMCs or T cells enriched from blood (not recorded which). The genes are TRBV7-9 and TRBJ2-1; 14 nucleotides align to TRBD2. The clonotype comes from a man aged 35 to 55 who had recovered from COVID-19. For the CDR3, the DNA is TGTGCCAGCAGCTTAGGCCTAGGGACTAGCGGGAGAAGCGATGAGCAGTTCTTC. As protein: CASSLGLGTSGRSDEQFF.